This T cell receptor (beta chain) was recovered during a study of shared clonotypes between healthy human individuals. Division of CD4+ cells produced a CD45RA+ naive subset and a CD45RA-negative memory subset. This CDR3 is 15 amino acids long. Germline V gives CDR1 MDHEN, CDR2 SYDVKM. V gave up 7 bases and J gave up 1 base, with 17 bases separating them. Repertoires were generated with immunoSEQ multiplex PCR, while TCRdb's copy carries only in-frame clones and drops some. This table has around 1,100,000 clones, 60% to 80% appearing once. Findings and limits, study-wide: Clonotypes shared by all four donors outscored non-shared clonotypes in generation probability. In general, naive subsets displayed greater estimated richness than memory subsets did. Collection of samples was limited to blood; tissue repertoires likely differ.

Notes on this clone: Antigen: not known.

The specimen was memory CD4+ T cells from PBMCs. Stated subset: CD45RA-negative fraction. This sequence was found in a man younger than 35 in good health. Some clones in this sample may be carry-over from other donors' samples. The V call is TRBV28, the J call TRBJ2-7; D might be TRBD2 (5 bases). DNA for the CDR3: TGTGCCAGCATCAAGGACCGCGGAGGATCCTACGAGCAGTACTTC. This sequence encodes CASIKDRGGSYEQYF.